This passage covers 6 T cell receptor beta chains from one sample sequenced in a study of response to subunit inactivated influenza vaccine. TCRdb re-derived calls from the RT-PCR reads in MiXCR, one entry per CDR3 protein. The sample includes hundreds of thousands of distinct CDR3 sequences, 9.5% to 13% of them seen just once. Sequences were derived from PBMCs from blood, sampled roughly 47 days after vaccination. These receptors were taken from a man between 50 and 59 years old who received an inactivated influenza vaccine.

In regard to this clonotype: At one of its ends the junction is not consistent with the germline gene, which may arise from a read error. The chain has TRBV24-1 and TRBJ2-6; 9 nucleotides agree with TRBD1. This CDR3 is 16 amino acids long. The germline V gene encodes CDR1 KGHDR and CDR2 SFDVKD. CDR3 region: CTTSPGTGPGANVLTF. The CDR3 nucleotides read TGTACCACCAGTCCGGGGACAGGGCCTGGGGCCAACGTCCTGACTTTC.

This clonotype was detected many times. The chain couples TRBV4-3 to TRBJ1-3; D gene uncertain. Trimming shortened V by 0 bases and J by 1 base, and 13 bases separated the two germline ends. The CDR3 contains 17 residues. The germline V gene has CDR1 LGHNA and CDR2 YSLEER. CDR3 sequence (DNA): TGCGCCAGCAGCCAAGATCCCTCATCCGGTTCTGGAAACACCATATATTTT. It specifies CASSQDPSSGSGNTIYF.

V and J are TRBV5-1 and TRBJ2-7; the D gene is possibly TRBD2 (6 bases). Trimming pared 0 bases from V and 2 bases from J, leaving 12 bases between. The CDR3 is 15 residues long. Germline assignment: CDR1 SGHRS and CDR2 YFSETQ. The DNA for the CDR3 is TGCGCCAGCAGCTTGGTGGCGGGGCCCGCCTACGAGCAGTACTTC. Protein: CASSLVAGPAYEQYF. Filled out from reference TRBV5-1 and TRBJ2-7, the complete variable domain reads KAGVTQTPRYLIKTRGQQVTLSCSPISGHRSVSWYQQTPGQGLQFLFEYFSETQRNKGNFPGRFSGRQFSNSRSEMNVSTLELGDSALYLCASSLVAGPAYEQYFGPGTRLTVT.

This clonotype has a handful of counts. The rearrangement joins TRBV9 to TRBJ2-2; a possible D gene is TRBD1 (6 bases). The germline gives CDR1 SGDLS, CDR2 YYNGEE. Trimming cost V 2 bases and J 6 bases, with 11 bases left between them. There are 14 residues in the CDR3. The CDR3 sequence: CASSVRDKSGELFF. CDR3 DNA: TGTGCCAGCAGCGTTCGGGACAAGTCCGGGGAGCTGTTTTTT.

V gene TRBV12-3 or TRBV12-4 combines with J gene TRBJ2-3; D unresolved. The V and J ends lost 2 bases and 5 bases respectively, with 11 bases between them. The CDR3 consists of 14 residues. The CDR3 here is CASSLSMGIDTQYF. In nucleotides, the CDR3 is TGTGCCAGCAGTTTATCCATGGGAATAGATACGCAGTATTTT.

This clonotype was seen a few times. J is TRBJ1-2 and V is TRBV7-2, with D perhaps matching TRBD1 (6 bases). The germline V gene has CDR1 SGHTA and CDR2 FQGNSA. V was pared by 7 bases and J by 4 bases, with 16 bases between. This CDR3 spans 14 amino acids. CDR3 in DNA: TGTGCCAGCACCCTCAGCGGGGGCAGCTATGGCTACACCTTC. It yields the protein CASTLSGGSYGYTF.